The TCR beta chain under discussion was sequenced for a study of cytomegalovirus exposure and HLA in healthy donors. Germline V gene sequence: CDR1 SGHRS, CDR2 YFSETQ. V trimming: 2 bases; J trimming: 5 bases; junction bases outside the gene matches: 4. The CDR3 loop spans 14 amino acids. Sequenced by immunoSEQ multiplex PCR; TCRdb stores in-frame clones only, minus some. This sample has about 83,000 clones, with roughly 96% found just once. The gene calls are TRBV5-1 and TRBJ2-1; TRBD2 agrees at 7 bases. The specimen was PBMCs. This receptor was identified in a woman under 30 in good health and CMV-seronegative. The chain's CDR3 is CASSFAGENNEQFF. DNA for the CDR3: TGCGCCAGCAGCTTTGCGGGAGAAAACAATGAGCAGTTCTTC.